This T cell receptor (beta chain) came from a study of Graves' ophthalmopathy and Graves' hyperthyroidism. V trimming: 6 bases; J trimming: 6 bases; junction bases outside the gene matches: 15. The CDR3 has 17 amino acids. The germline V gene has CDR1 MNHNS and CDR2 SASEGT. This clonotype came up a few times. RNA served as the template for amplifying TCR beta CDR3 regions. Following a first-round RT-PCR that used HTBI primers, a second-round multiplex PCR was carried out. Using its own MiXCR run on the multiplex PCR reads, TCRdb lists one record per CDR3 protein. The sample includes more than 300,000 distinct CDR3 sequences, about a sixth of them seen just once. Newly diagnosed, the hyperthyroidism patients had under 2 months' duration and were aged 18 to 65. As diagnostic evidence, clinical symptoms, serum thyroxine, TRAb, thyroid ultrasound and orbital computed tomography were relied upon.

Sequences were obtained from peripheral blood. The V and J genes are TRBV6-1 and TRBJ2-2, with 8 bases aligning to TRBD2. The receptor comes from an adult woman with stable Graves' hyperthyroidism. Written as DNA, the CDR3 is TGTGCCAGCAGCTCTCCCCGGACTAGCTTAGTCCCCGGGGAGCTGTTTTTT. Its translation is CASSSPRTSLVPGELFF.